These 20 T cell receptor beta chains originate from one sample sequenced in a study of cytomegalovirus exposure and HLA in healthy donors. The PCR used 60 Vbeta and 13 Jbeta primers. Assay: immunoSEQ multiplex PCR; the TCRdb copy retains only in-frame clones and omits some. In the table there are roughly 180,000 clones, roughly four fifths of which are singletons. Sequences were obtained from PBMCs. These receptors all stem from a man aged 18 to 30 in good health and CMV-seronegative.

V and J are TRBV27 and TRBJ2-7, with 9 bases matching TRBD1. The CDR3 is 15 amino acids. J was trimmed by 3 bases and V by 4 bases; bases with no gene match: 7. Per the germline V gene, CDR1 is MNHEY and CDR2 is SMNVEV (reference sequence). DNA for the CDR3: TGTGCCAGCAGTTCGACCGGGACAGGGCTCTACGAGCAGTACTTC. Translation: CASSSTGTGLYEQYF.

This clone is a singleton in its sample. The V gene is TRBV27, the J gene TRBJ1-6; D unresolved. CDR1 and CDR2 (germline): MNHEY, SMNVEV (reference sequence). Trimming left V 6 bases short and J 0 bases short, with 12 bases between. CDR3 length: 16 amino acids. CDR3 bases: TGTGCCAGCAGACGCGGGGTGAGCTCCTATAATTCACCCCTCCACTTT. It codes for CASRRGVSSYNSPLHF.

A few counts support this clone. V and J are TRBV6-1 and TRBJ1-4; TRBD1 matches at 7 bases. Looked up from germline, CDR1 is MNHNS and CDR2 is SASEGT. The CDR3 extends over 12 amino acids. V gave up 4 bases and J gave up 15 bases; unmatched junction bases: 8. The CDR3 sequence is CASSGGGRGVFF. The CDR3 DNA sequence: TGTGCCAGCAGTGGGGGTGGCAGGGGGGTGTTTTTT.

This chain links TRBV11-2 with TRBJ2-7; TRBD2 agrees at 8 bases. V was pared by 4 bases and J by 6 bases, with 11 bases of the junction left unmatched. This CDR3 is 15 amino acids long. Per germline, CDR1 SGHAT and CDR2 FQNNGV. The CDR3 nucleotides are TGTGCCAGCAGCTCGCCGGGTAGCGGGACTTTCGAGCAGTACTTC. As protein: CASSSPGSGTFEQYF.

The chain has TRBV12-5 and TRBJ1-2; 7 nucleotides agree with TRBD1. The CDR3 is 15 residues long. Germline loops: CDR1 LGHNT, CDR2 FRNRAP. Trimming at V came to 0 bases and at J to 3 bases, leaving 4 bases not matched to a gene. CDR3 DNA: TGTGCTAGTGGTTTGGTCTCCGGGACAGACTATGGCTACACCTTC. Protein: CASGLVSGTDYGYTF. The whole variable domain, remainder taken from reference TRBV12-5 and TRBJ1-2, is DARVTQTPRHKVTEMGQEVTMRCQPILGHNTVFWYRQTMMQGLELLAYFRNRAPLDDSGMPKDRFSAEMPDATLATLKIQPSEPRDSAVYFCASGLVSGTDYGYTFGSGTRLTVV.

CDR3 nucleotide sequence: TGTGCCTGGAGTGCAGCGGGAGGGATAGATACGCAGTATTTT. Its protein is CAWSAAGGIDTQYF. The chain uses TRBV30 and TRBJ2-3; 10 bases map to TRBD2. CDR3 length: 14 residues. CDR1 GTSNPN and CDR2 SVGIG come from the germline V gene (reference sequence). J was trimmed by 5 bases and V by 1 base; bases with no gene match: 3.

This clone was detected only once. The CDR3 sequence is CSARREHEQFF. The CDR3 DNA sequence: TGCAGTGCCCGGAGGGAACATGAGCAGTTCTTC. The rearrangement links TRBV20-1 to TRBJ2-1, with D maybe TRBD2 (6 bases). V gave up 6 bases and J gave up 8 bases, with 11 bases separating them. Germline V gene data show CDR1 as DFQATT and CDR2 as SNEGSKA (reference sequence). CDR3 length equals 11 residues.

V usage is TRBV5-6 and J usage is TRBJ2-2; 12 bases match TRBD2. Losses at the gene ends were 4 bases for V and 8 bases for J; bases not matched to a gene: 12. This CDR3 region has 17 residues. Germline loops: CDR1 SGHDT, CDR2 YYEEEE. DNA for the CDR3: TGTGCCAGCAGCCCAGGACTAGCGGGAACGTTGAGGGGGGAGCTGTTTTTT. It codes for CASSPGLAGTLRGELFF.

The rearrangement links TRBV9 to TRBJ2-1; 7 nucleotides match TRBD2. Germline V gene data show CDR1 as SGDLS and CDR2 as YYNGEE. V gave up 4 bases and J gave up 8 bases; unmatched junction bases: 9. CDR3 length: 14 amino acids. The CDR3 bases are TGTGCCAGCAGCCCATCCGGACTAGTCTATGAGCAGTTCTTC. This gives the protein CASSPSGLVYEQFF.

This clone has a handful of counts. V is TRBV6-5 and J is TRBJ1-1; TRBD1 matches at 7 bases. The germline gives CDR1 MNHEY, CDR2 SVGAGI. Trimming took 8 bases from V and 2 from J; bases not matched to a gene: 8. The CDR3 length is 14 residues. In DNA, the CDR3 is TGTGCCAGCCATAGACAGGGCGCCAACACTGAAGCTTTCTTT. Residues: CASHRQGANTEAFF.

This rearrangement joins TRBV18 to TRBJ2-4; D might be TRBD2 (7 bases). The length of the CDR3 is 15 residues. Trimming left V 4 bases short and J 7 bases short, with 17 bases between. Germline CDR1 is KGHSH and CDR2 is LQKENI. The CDR3 reads CASSQGTGRGNIQYF. Here the CDR3 DNA reads TGTGCCAGCTCACAGGGAACAGGGAGGGGGAACATTCAGTACTTC.

V usage is TRBV27 and J usage is TRBJ2-1; 11 positions agree with TRBD2. J lost 4 bases, V lost 4 bases, and 6 bases had no gene match. Germline loops: CDR1 MNHEY, CDR2 SMNVEV (reference sequence). The CDR3 runs to 16 residues. The CDR3 reads CASSSGTSGGYNEQFF. CDR3 sequence (DNA): TGTGCCAGCAGTTCCGGAACTAGCGGGGGATACAATGAGCAGTTCTTC.

CDR3 in amino acids: CASTMERGAPETQYF. The CDR3 DNA sequence: TGTGCCAGCACAATGGAGCGGGGGGCCCCCGAGACCCAGTACTTC. The V gene is TRBV2, the J gene TRBJ2-5, with 9 bases identical to TRBD2. Trimming took 7 bases from V and 5 from J; bases not matched to a gene: 11. CDR3 length: 15 residues. Looked up from germline, CDR1 is SNHLY and CDR2 is FYNNEI.

This clone was observed a few times. V usage is TRBV27 and J usage is TRBJ1-4; 12 nucleotides agree with TRBD1. This CDR3 has 14 amino acids. Germline V lookup: CDR1 MNHEY, CDR2 SMNVEV (reference sequence). V gave up 4 bases and J gave up 10 bases; unmatched junction bases: 4. The CDR3 spells CASSWGQGAGKLFF. CDR3 in DNA: TGTGCCAGCAGTTGGGGACAGGGGGCTGGAAAACTGTTTTTT.

This chain connects TRBV18 to TRBJ2-7; TRBD2 agrees at 9 bases. V lost 2 bases to trimming and J lost 3 bases; unmatched junction nucleotides: 2. There are 14 residues in the CDR3. From germline, CDR1 is KGHSH and CDR2 LQKENI. CDR3 in DNA: TGTGCCAGCTCACCATGGCGGGGGGGCTACGAGCAGTACTTC. It codes for CASSPWRGGYEQYF.

This clone was seen a handful of times. The chain is built from TRBV5-1 and TRBJ1-4; TRBD1 agrees at 10 bases. This CDR3 comprises 15 residues. Germline CDR1 SGHRS, CDR2 YFSETQ. V was pared by 4 bases and J by 7 bases, with 7 bases of the junction left unmatched. CDR3 nucleotides: TGCGCCAGCAGCCCGGAGACAGGGGGCGGTGAAAAACTGTTTTTT. Protein product: CASSPETGGGEKLFF.

The V gene is TRBV7-3, the J gene TRBJ2-2, with 7 positions matching TRBD2. Germline V gene sequence: CDR1 SGHTA, CDR2 FQGTGA. CDR3 length equals 15 residues. After removal of 2 bases from V and 10 bases from J, the junction contained 10 bases not matched to a gene. CDR3 amino acids: CASSLLGGTQTELFF. The CDR3 DNA reads TGTGCCAGCAGCTTATTGGGGGGGACCCAAACGGAGCTGTTTTTT.

J is TRBJ1-1 and V is TRBV6-1, with D maybe TRBD1 (5 bases). The germline CDR1 and CDR2 sequences are MNHNS and SASEGT. This CDR3 spans 15 amino acids. Deletions cut 4 bases from V and 5 bases from J, with 17 bases between. CDR3 in DNA: TGTGCCAGCAGTGTAGAATTCAGGGTAAGGACTGAAGCTTTCTTT. Protein sequence: CASSVEFRVRTEAFF.

This chain connects TRBV9 to TRBJ1-2; no firm D call. V lost 0 bases and J lost 2, with 11 bases in between. Germline values: CDR1 SGDLS, CDR2 YYNGEE. The CDR3 spans 15 residues. This CDR3 is CASSVDQASNYGYTF. CDR3 nucleotides: TGTGCCAGCAGCGTAGATCAGGCCTCGAACTATGGCTACACCTTC.

The rearrangement uses TRBV7-9 and TRBJ1-1, with TRBD1 matching 8 bases. Germline values: CDR1 SEHNR, CDR2 FQNEAQ (reference sequence). This CDR3 has 18 amino acids. The V gene end was trimmed by 4 bases and the J gene end by 0 bases; junction bases not matched to a gene: 13. The CDR3 DNA reads TGTGCCAGCAGCTCAATTTCGGGACAGGCGAAGCTGAACACTGAAGCTTTCTTT. Protein sequence: CASSSISGQAKLNTEAFF.